This T cell receptor (beta chain) was recovered during a study of graft-versus-host responses after intestinal transplantation. V was trimmed by 10 bases and J by 0 bases, leaving 16 bases between them. This CDR3 is 14 amino acids long. In germline, CDR1 is MNHEY, CDR2 SMNVEV (reference sequence). Findings of the study overall: After transplant, early declines in HvG clones were associated with peak levels of circulating GvH clones.

Comment on this clone: Antigen: not known.

Here immunoSEQ multiplex PCR was the method, and the copy in TCRdb shows in-frame clones only, minus some. Of about 39,000 clones in the sample, nearly 90% were seen once. The sample here was PBMCs, taken roughly 270 days after transplant. The chain has TRBV27 and TRBJ2-7; the D gene is possibly TRBD2 (5 bases). The clonotype comes from a human patient who received an intestinal transplant, so some T cells may come from the graft donor. CDR3 sequence: CATGSFRSSYEQYF. CDR3 nucleotide sequence: TGTGCCACGGGAAGTTTCAGGAGCTCCTACGAGCAGTACTTC.